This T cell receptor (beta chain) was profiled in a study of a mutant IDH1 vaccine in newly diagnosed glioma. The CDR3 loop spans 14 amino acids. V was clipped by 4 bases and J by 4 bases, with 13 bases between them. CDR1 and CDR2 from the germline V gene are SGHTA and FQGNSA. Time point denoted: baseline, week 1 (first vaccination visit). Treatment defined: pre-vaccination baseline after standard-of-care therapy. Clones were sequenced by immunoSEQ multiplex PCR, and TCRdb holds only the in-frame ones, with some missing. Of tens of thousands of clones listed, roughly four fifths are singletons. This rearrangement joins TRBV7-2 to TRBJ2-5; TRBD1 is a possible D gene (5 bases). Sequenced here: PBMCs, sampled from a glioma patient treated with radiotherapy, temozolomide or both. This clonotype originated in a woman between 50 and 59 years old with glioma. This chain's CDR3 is CASSSKGAIETQYF. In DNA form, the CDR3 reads TGTGCCAGCAGCTCTAAAGGGGCCATAGAGACCCAGTACTTC.